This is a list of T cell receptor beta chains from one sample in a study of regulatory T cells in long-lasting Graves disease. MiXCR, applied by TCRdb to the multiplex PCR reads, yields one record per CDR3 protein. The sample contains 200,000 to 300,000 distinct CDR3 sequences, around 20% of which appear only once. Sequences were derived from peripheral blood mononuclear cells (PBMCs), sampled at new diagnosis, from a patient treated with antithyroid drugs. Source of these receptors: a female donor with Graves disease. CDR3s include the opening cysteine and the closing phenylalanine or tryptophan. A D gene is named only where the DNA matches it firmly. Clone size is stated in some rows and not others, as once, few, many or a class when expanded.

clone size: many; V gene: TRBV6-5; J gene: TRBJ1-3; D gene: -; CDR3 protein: CASSSASGNTIYF; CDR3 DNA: TGTGCCAGCAGTTCGGCCTCTGGAAACACCATATATTTT
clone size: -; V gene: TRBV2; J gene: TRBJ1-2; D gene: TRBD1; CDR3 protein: CASTGDSLGYTF; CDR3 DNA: TGTGCCAGCACGGGGGACAGTCTTGGCTACACCTTC
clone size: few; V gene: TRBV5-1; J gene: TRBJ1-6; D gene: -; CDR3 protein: CASSLQPSYNSPLHF; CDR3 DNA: TGCGCCAGCAGCTTGCAGCCCTCCTATAATTCACCCCTCCACTTT
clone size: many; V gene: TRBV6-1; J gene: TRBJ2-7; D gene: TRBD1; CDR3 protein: CASSSWDRDDEQYF; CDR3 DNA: TGTGCCAGCAGCTCCTGGGACAGGGACGACGAGCAGTACTTC
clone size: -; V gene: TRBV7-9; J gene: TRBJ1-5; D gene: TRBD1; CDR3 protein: CASSRQGAGGDQPQHF; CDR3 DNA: TGTGCCAGCAGCCGCCAAGGGGCAGGGGGCGATCAGCCCCAGCATTTT
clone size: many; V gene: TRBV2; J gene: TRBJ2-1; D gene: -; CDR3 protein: CASSEALPPNEQFF; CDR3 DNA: TGTGCCAGCAGTGAAGCGCTTCCACCCAATGAGCAGTTCTTC
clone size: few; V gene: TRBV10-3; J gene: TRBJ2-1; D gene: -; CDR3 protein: CAISGGRGGSGNEQFF; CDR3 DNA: TGTGCCATCAGTGGGGGTCGAGGGGGGTCAGGAAATGAGCAGTTCTTC
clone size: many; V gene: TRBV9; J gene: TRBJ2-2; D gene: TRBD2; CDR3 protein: CASSVEAGDTGELFF; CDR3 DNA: TGTGCCAGCAGCGTTGAAGCGGGGGATACCGGGGAGCTGTTTTTT
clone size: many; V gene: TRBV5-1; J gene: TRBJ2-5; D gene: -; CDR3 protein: CASSLRVPSRGTQYF; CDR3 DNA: TGCGCCAGCAGCTTGCGGGTTCCTAGCCGCGGGACCCAGTACTTC
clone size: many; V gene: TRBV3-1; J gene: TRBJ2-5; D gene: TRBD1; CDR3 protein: CASSKDRGDPRETQYF; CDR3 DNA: TGTGCCAGCAGCAAGGACAGGGGGGACCCCAGGGAGACCCAGTACTTC
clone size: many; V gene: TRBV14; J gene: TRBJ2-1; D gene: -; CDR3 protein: CASSPPGRGTYNEQFF; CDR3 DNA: TGTGCCAGCAGCCCCCCTGGGAGAGGGACCTACAATGAGCAGTTCTTC
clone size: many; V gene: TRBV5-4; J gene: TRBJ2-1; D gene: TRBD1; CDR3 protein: CASSSGTGSYNEQFF; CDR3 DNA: TGTGCCAGCAGCTCCGGGACAGGGTCCTACAATGAGCAGTTCTTC
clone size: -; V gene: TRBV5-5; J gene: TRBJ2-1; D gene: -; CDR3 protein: CASSLTPRVGNEQFF; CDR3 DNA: TGTGCCAGCAGCTTGACCCCCAGGGTGGGCAATGAGCAGTTCTTC
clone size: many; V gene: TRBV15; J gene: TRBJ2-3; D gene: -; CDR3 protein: CATSRQITRATDTQYF; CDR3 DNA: TGTGCCACCAGCAGACAGATCACTCGGGCCACAGATACGCAGTATTTT
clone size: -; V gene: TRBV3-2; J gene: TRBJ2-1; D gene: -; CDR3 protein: CASSRGINPGNKQFF; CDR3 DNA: TGTGCCAGCAGCCGAGGAATTAATCCGGGGAATAAGCAGTTCTTC
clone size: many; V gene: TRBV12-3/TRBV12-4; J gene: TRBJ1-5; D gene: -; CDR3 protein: CASSRDFQPQHF; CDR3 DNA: TGTGCCAGCAGTCGGGACTTTCAGCCCCAGCATTTT
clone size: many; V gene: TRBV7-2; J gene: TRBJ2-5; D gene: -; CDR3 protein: CASSPPWAQGTQYF; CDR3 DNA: TGTGCCAGCAGCCCCCCTTGGGCCCAAGGGACCCAGTACTTC
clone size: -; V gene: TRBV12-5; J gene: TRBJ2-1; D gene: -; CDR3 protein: CASGWGTLYNEQFF; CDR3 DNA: TGTGCTAGTGGGTGGGGCACCCTCTACAATGAGCAGTTCTTC
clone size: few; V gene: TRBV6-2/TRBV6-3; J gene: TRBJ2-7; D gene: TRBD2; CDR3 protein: CASSYSILAGREDEQYF; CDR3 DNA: TGTGCCAGCAGTTACTCAATCCTAGCGGGAAGAGAGGACGAGCAGTACTTC
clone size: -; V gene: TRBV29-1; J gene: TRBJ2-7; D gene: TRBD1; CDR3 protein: CSAVDRAPYEQYF; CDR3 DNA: TGCAGCGCCGTGGACAGGGCCCCCTACGAGCAGTACTTC
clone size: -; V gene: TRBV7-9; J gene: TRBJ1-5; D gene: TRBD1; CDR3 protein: CASSLGDRASNQPQHF; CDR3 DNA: TGTGCCAGCAGCTTAGGGGACAGGGCGAGCAATCAGCCCCAGCATTTT
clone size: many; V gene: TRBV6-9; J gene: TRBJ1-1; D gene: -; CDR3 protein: CASSYGPLNTEAFF; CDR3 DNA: TGTGCCAGCAGTTATGGTCCCCTGAACACTGAAGCTTTCTTT
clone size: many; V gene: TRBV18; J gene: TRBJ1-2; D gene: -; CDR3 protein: CASSPRDSDGYTF; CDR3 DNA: TGTGCCAGCTCACCACGGGATTCTGATGGCTACACCTTC
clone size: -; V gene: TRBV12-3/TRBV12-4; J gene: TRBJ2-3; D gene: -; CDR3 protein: CASSIAGVSTDTQYF; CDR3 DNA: TGTGCCAGCAGTATAGCAGGGGTTAGCACAGATACGCAGTATTTT
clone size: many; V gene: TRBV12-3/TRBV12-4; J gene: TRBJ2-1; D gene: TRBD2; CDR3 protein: CASSLAGTRVGEQFF; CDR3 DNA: TGTGCCAGCAGTTTAGCCGGGACTAGGGTGGGTGAGCAGTTCTTC
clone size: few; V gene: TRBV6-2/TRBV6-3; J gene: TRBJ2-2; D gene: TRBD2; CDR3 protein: CASSYSWSSGNTGELFF; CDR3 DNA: TGTGCCAGCAGTTACTCGTGGTCTAGCGGGAACACCGGGGAGCTGTTTTTT
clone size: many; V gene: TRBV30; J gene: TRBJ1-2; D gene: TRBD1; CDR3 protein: CAWSGRGPNGYTF; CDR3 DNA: TGTGCCTGGAGTGGGAGGGGGCCCAACGGCTACACCTTC
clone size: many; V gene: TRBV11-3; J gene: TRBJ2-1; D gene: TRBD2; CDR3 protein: CASSTLAGGTYNEQFF; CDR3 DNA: TGTGCCAGCAGCACTTTAGCGGGAGGCACCTACAATGAGCAGTTCTTC